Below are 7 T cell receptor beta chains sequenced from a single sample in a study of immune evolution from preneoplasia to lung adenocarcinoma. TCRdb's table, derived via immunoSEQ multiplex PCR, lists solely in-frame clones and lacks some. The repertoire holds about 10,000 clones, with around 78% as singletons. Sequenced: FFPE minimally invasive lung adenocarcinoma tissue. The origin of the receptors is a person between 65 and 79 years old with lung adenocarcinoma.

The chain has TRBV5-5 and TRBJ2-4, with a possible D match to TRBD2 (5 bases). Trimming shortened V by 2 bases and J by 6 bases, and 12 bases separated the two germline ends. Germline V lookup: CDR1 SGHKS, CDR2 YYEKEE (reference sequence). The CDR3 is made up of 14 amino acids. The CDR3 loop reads CASSFWLAGNIQYF. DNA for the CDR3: TGTGCCAGCAGCTTTTGGCTAGCTGGAAACATTCAGTACTTC.

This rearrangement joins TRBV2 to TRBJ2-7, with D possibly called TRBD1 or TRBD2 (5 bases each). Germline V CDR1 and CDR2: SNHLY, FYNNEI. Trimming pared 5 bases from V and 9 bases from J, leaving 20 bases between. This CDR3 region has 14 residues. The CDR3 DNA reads TGTGCCAGCAGTCCGGGACCCCTTTCCTTTGGGCAGTACTTC. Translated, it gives CASSPGPLSFGQYF.

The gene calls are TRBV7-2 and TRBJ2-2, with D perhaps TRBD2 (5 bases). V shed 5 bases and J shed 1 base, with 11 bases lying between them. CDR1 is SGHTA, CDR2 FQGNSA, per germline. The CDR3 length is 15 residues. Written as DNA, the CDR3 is TGTGCCAGCAGCCCGTGGAGCGGGAACACCGGGGAGCTGTTTTTT. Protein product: CASSPWSGNTGELFF.

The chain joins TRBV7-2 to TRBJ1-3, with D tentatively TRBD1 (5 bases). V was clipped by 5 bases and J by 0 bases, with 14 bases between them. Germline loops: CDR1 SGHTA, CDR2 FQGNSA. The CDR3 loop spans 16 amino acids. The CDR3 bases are TGTGCCAGCAGCCTGTACAGGACTCTCTCTGGAAACACCATATATTTT. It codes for CASSLYRTLSGNTIYF.

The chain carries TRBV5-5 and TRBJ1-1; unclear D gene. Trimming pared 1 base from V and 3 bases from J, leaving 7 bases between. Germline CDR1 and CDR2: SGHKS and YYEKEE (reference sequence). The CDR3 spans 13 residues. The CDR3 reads CASSLKDDTEAFF. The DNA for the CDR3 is TGTGCCAGCAGCTTGAAGGACGACACTGAAGCTTTCTTT.

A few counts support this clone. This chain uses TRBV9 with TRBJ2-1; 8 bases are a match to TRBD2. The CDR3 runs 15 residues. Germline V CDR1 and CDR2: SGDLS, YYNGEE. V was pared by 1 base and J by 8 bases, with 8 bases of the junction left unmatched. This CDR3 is CASSVTGTRSDEQFF. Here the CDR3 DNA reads TGTGCCAGCAGCGTAACGGGGACTAGATCTGATGAGCAGTTCTTC.

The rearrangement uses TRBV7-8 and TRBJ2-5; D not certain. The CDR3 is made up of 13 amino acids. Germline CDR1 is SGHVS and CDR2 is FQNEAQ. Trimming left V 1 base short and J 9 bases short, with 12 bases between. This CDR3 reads CASSLDSVGAQYF. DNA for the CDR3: TGTGCCAGCAGCTTAGATTCTGTAGGCGCCCAGTACTTC.